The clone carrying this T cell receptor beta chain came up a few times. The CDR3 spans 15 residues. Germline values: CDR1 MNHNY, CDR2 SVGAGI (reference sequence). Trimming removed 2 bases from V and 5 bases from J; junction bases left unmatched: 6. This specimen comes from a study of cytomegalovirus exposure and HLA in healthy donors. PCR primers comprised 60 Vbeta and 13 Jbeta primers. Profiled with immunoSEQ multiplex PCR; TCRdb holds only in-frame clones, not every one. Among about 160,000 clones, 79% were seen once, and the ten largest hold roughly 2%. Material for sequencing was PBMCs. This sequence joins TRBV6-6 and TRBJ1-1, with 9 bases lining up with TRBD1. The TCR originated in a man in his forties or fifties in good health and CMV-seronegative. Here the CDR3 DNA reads TGTGCCAGCAGTTACGGGGACAGGGTAAAGACTGAAGCTTTCTTT. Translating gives CASSYGDRVKTEAFF.